These T cell receptor beta chains were read from a single sample in a study of T cell responses to AZD1222 COVID-19 vaccine. Using immunoSEQ multiplex PCR, the repertoire was profiled, and TCRdb retains in-frame clones only, with some absent. The sample records approximately 77,000 clones, more than 90% being singletons. Here the sequenced sample was peripheral blood, taken 28 days after the second AZD1222 dose. The receptors stem from an adult who received the AZD1222 COVID-19 vaccine. Each CDR3 is given with its conserved first and last residue. D genes are given only for firm matches. Size is omitted from some rows. Given values are once, few, many or a class for expanded clones.

d_call	v_call	j_call	clone_size	cdr3_aa	cdr3_nt
.	TRBV21-1	TRBJ1-4	.	CASSLLDAGAVKEKLFF	TGTGCCAGCAGCTTACTGGACGCGGGGGCCGTCAAGGAAAAACTGTTTTTT
.	TRBV12-3/TRBV12-4	TRBJ2-5	.	CASSTEGGGSHF	TGTGCCAGCAGTACCGAGGGTGGGGGGAGTCACTTC
.	TRBV4-2	TRBJ2-5	.	CASSQVGARETQYF	TGTGCCAGCAGCCAAGTAGGAGCGAGGGAGACCCAGTACTTC
TRBD1	TRBV7-2	TRBJ1-3	.	CASSLDRGTGNTIYF	TGTGCCAGCAGCTTAGACAGGGGGACTGGAAACACCATATATTTT
.	TRBV4-3	TRBJ1-4	.	CASSQDTGFNEKLFF	TGCGCCAGCAGCCAAGATACAGGCTTTAATGAAAAACTGTTTTTT
TRBD2	TRBV5-1	TRBJ2-5	.	CASRGTSGLEETQYF	TGCGCCAGCAGGGGAACTAGCGGGCTGGAAGAGACCCAGTACTTC
.	TRBV6-5	TRBJ2-1	once	CASSTRMGEDEQFF	TGTGCCAGCAGTACCCGGATGGGAGAGGATGAGCAGTTCTTC
.	TRBV5-1	TRBJ2-5	.	CASNYNRGGETQYF	TGCGCCAGCAACTATAACAGGGGAGGCGAGACCCAGTACTTC
.	TRBV7-5	TRBJ1-1	.	CVRSLMGGGNTEAFF	TGTGTCAGAAGCTTAATGGGGGGTGGTAACACTGAAGCTTTCTTT
TRBD1	TRBV5-1	TRBJ2-2	.	CASSLVNRGNTGELFF	TGCGCCAGCAGCTTGGTGAACAGGGGAAACACCGGGGAGCTGTTTTTT
.	TRBV5-1	TRBJ2-6	.	CASRIQGGLDGANVLTF	TGCGCCAGCAGGATTCAGGGGGGTTTAGATGGGGCCAACGTCCTGACTTTC
TRBD1	TRBV29-1	TRBJ1-4	.	CSVNNRGRGEKLFF	TGCAGCGTCAACAACAGGGGGCGAGGGGAAAAACTGTTTTTT
.	TRBV5-1	TRBJ1-1	.	CASSLFGNENTEAFF	TGCGCCAGCAGCTTGTTCGGCAACGAGAACACTGAAGCTTTCTTT
.	TRBV27	TRBJ2-5	.	CASSLGTGQETQYF	TGTGCCAGCAGTTTAGGGACGGGCCAAGAGACCCAGTACTTC
TRBD2	TRBV4-1	TRBJ2-1	.	CASSFPGLAGEYNEQFF	TGCGCCAGCAGCTTTCCCGGGCTAGCGGGAGAGTACAATGAGCAGTTCTTC
.	TRBV5-1	TRBJ2-3	.	CASSSATGNTQYF	TGCGCCAGCAGCTCGGCAACGGGAAATACGCAGTATTTT
.	TRBV5-6	TRBJ1-2	.	CASSSGRELDYGYTF	TGTGCCAGCAGCTCAGGGAGGGAGTTGGACTATGGCTACACCTTC
.	TRBV19	TRBJ2-7	few	CASSRGGIGREQYF	TGTGCCAGTAGTAGGGGAGGCATCGGCAGAGAGCAGTACTTC
.	TRBV3-1/TRBV3-2	TRBJ2-7	.	CASSAKSFWGPGEQYF	TGTGCCAGCTCAGCCAAATCGTTTTGGGGGCCGGGGGAGCAGTACTTC
TRBD2	TRBV7-2	TRBJ2-7	.	CASSWGLAGDEQYF	TGTGCCAGCAGCTGGGGACTAGCGGGAGACGAGCAGTACTTC
.	TRBV30	TRBJ1-1	.	CAWVRDGSEAFF	TGTGCCTGGGTCAGGGATGGGTCTGAAGCTTTCTTT
TRBD1	TRBV7-8	TRBJ1-2	once	CASSRDREDGYTF	TGTGCCAGCAGCCGGGACAGGGAGGATGGCTACACCTTC
TRBD2	TRBV28	TRBJ2-5	.	CATSGGGLDF	TGTGCCACCAGCGGGGGGGGGTTGGACTTC
.	TRBV7-9	TRBJ1-6	.	CASSFDRLSYNSPLHF	TGTGCCAGCAGCTTCGACAGGCTCTCCTATAATTCACCCCTCCACTTT
.	TRBV18	TRBJ2-2	.	CASSPRQVPNTGELFF	TGTGCCAGCTCACCCCGACAGGTACCGAACACCGGGGAGCTGTTTTTT
.	TRBV7-9	TRBJ1-4	.	CASSLVSSNEKLFF	TGTGCCAGCAGCTTAGTTTCTTCGAATGAAAAACTGTTTTTT